This is a list of T cell receptor beta chains from one sample in a study of shared clonotypes between healthy human individuals. TCRdb's copy holds only in-frame clones and misses some; the assay was immunoSEQ multiplex PCR. The sample lists millions of clones, about 92% occurring once. Sequenced sample: naive CD4+ T cells sorted from blood. The receptors were sampled from a man aged 18 to 35 in good health. The CDR3 runs from the conserved cysteine through the conserved F or W. D genes are given only for firm matches. A clone size is listed for some rows: how often the clone was seen (once, few, many), or a class if it is expanded.

cdr3_aa: CASSQGARDSRPYEQYF
cdr3_nt: TGCGCCAGCAGCCAAGGGGCTCGGGACAGCCGTCCCTACGAGCAGTACTTC
d_call: TRBD1
v_call: TRBV4-1
j_call: TRBJ2-7
clone_size: .

cdr3_aa: CASSVESRGEQYF
cdr3_nt: TGTGCCAGCAGCGTAGAGTCGAGGGGGGAGCAGTACTTC
d_call: .
v_call: TRBV9
j_call: TRBJ2-7
clone_size: once

cdr3_aa: CASSLGTGEKTQYF
cdr3_nt: TGCGCCAGCAGCTTGGGTACAGGGGAAAAGACCCAGTACTTC
d_call: TRBD1
v_call: TRBV5-1
j_call: TRBJ2-5
clone_size: .

cdr3_aa: CASSAAQGYEQYF
cdr3_nt: TGTGCCAGCAGTGCCGCCCAGGGTTACGAGCAGTACTTC
d_call: .
v_call: TRBV6-1
j_call: TRBJ2-7
clone_size: .

cdr3_aa: CASSVVSSSDEQFF
cdr3_nt: TGTGCCAGCAGCGTAGTCTCTTCGTCGGACGAGCAGTTCTTC
d_call: .
v_call: TRBV9
j_call: TRBJ2-1
clone_size: .

cdr3_aa: CAISEGAGRMNTEAFF
cdr3_nt: TGTGCCATCAGTGAGGGTGCGGGACGGATGAACACTGAAGCTTTCTTT
d_call: .
v_call: TRBV10-3
j_call: TRBJ1-1
clone_size: .

cdr3_aa: CASSQQPQEMNTEAFF
cdr3_nt: TGCGCCAGCAGCCAACAACCACAGGAAATGAACACTGAAGCTTTCTTT
d_call: .
v_call: TRBV5-1
j_call: TRBJ1-1
clone_size: .

cdr3_aa: CAIRGPGQYEQYF
cdr3_nt: TGTGCCATCAGGGGTCCTGGACAGTACGAGCAGTACTTC
d_call: .
v_call: TRBV10-3
j_call: TRBJ2-7
clone_size: .

cdr3_aa: CASSSRGPADSGNTIYF
cdr3_nt: TGTGCCAGCAGCTCCCGGGGCCCAGCGGACTCTGGAAACACCATATATTTT
d_call: .
v_call: TRBV11-2
j_call: TRBJ1-3
clone_size: .

cdr3_aa: CASSLNGGGGTDTQYF
cdr3_nt: TGCGCCAGCAGCTTAAACGGAGGGGGTGGCACAGATACGCAGTATTTT
d_call: .
v_call: TRBV5-1
j_call: TRBJ2-3
clone_size: .

cdr3_aa: CASSYYFMRQATEAFF
cdr3_nt: TGTGCCAGCAGTTACTACTTTATGCGACAGGCGACTGAAGCTTTCTTT
d_call: .
v_call: TRBV6-5
j_call: TRBJ1-1
clone_size: .

cdr3_aa: CASSDGQRDYEQYF
cdr3_nt: TGTGCCAGCAGTGACGGTCAGCGAGACTACGAGCAGTACTTC
d_call: .
v_call: TRBV6-1
j_call: TRBJ2-7
clone_size: .

cdr3_aa: CASGNRAEGETQYF
cdr3_nt: TGTGCCAGCGGTAACAGGGCTGAGGGCGAGACCCAGTACTTC
d_call: .
v_call: TRBV5-4
j_call: TRBJ2-5
clone_size: .

cdr3_aa: CASSSQTVAEQYF
cdr3_nt: TGTGCCAGCAGCTCCCAGACAGTAGCCGAGCAGTACTTC
d_call: .
v_call: TRBV11-2
j_call: TRBJ2-7
clone_size: .

cdr3_aa: CASSYRNEQFF
cdr3_nt: TGTGCCAGTAGCTATAGGAATGAGCAGTTCTTC
d_call: .
v_call: TRBV19
j_call: TRBJ2-1
clone_size: .

cdr3_aa: CASSSKGSSYEQYF
cdr3_nt: TGTGCCAGCAGTTCTAAGGGGAGCTCCTACGAGCAGTACTTC
d_call: .
v_call: TRBV6-6
j_call: TRBJ2-7
clone_size: .

cdr3_aa: CASSYKGPQSNEQFF
cdr3_nt: TGTGCCAGCAGTTACAAGGGACCCCAAAGCAATGAGCAGTTCTTC
d_call: .
v_call: TRBV6-5
j_call: TRBJ2-1
clone_size: .

cdr3_aa: CASSLDGDTQYF
cdr3_nt: TGTGCCAGCAGCTTAGACGGGGATACGCAGTATTTT
d_call: .
v_call: TRBV11-3
j_call: TRBJ2-3
clone_size: .

cdr3_aa: CASSYSADFNTEAFF
cdr3_nt: TGTGCCAGCAGTTACTCGGCAGACTTCAACACTGAAGCTTTCTTT
d_call: .
v_call: TRBV6-6
j_call: TRBJ1-1
clone_size: once

cdr3_aa: CASTGQGGTYNEQFF
cdr3_nt: TGTGCCAGCACCGGACAGGGTGGTACCTACAATGAGCAGTTCTTC
d_call: TRBD1
v_call: TRBV2
j_call: TRBJ2-1
clone_size: .

cdr3_aa: CASSLGLAYEQYF
cdr3_nt: TGTGCCAGCAGCTTAGGCCTAGCTTACGAGCAGTACTTC
d_call: .
v_call: TRBV11-2
j_call: TRBJ2-7
clone_size: .

cdr3_aa: CASSLGAGGQETQYF
cdr3_nt: TGTGCCAGCAGTTTAGGGGCGGGAGGACAAGAGACCCAGTACTTC
d_call: TRBD2
v_call: TRBV28
j_call: TRBJ2-5
clone_size: .

cdr3_aa: CASSPVLLGQGAGANVLTF
cdr3_nt: TGTGCCAGCAGCCCTGTCCTTCTGGGACAGGGGGCTGGGGCCAACGTCCTGACTTTC
d_call: TRBD1
v_call: TRBV13
j_call: TRBJ2-6
clone_size: .

cdr3_aa: CASSLEGQNYEQYF
cdr3_nt: TGCGCCAGCAGCTTGGAGGGACAGAACTACGAGCAGTACTTC
d_call: TRBD1
v_call: TRBV5-1
j_call: TRBJ2-7
clone_size: .

cdr3_aa: CASSTWDRENYGYTF
cdr3_nt: TGTGCCAGCAGCACTTGGGACAGGGAAAACTATGGCTACACCTTC
d_call: TRBD1
v_call: TRBV5-4
j_call: TRBJ1-2
clone_size: .

cdr3_aa: CASSRTSGGSLAKNIQYF
cdr3_nt: TGTGCCAGCAGCCGCACTAGCGGGGGATCGCTAGCCAAAAACATTCAGTACTTC
d_call: TRBD2
v_call: TRBV7-9
j_call: TRBJ2-4
clone_size: .

cdr3_aa: CASSSRGGGPAHTDTQYF
cdr3_nt: TGTGCCAGCAGCTCCCGGGGTGGCGGCCCCGCGCACACAGATACGCAGTATTTT
d_call: .
v_call: TRBV7-6
j_call: TRBJ2-3
clone_size: .

cdr3_aa: CASSPGLSQETQYF
cdr3_nt: TGTGCCAGCTCACCGGGACTATCCCAAGAGACCCAGTACTTC
d_call: TRBD2
v_call: TRBV18
j_call: TRBJ2-5
clone_size: .

cdr3_aa: CASAKVAGAINEQFF
cdr3_nt: TGTGCCAGCGCAAAGGTAGCGGGAGCGATAAATGAGCAGTTCTTC
d_call: TRBD2
v_call: TRBV19
j_call: TRBJ2-1
clone_size: .

cdr3_aa: CAISRLAGGNNEQFF
cdr3_nt: TGTGCCATCAGCCGACTAGCGGGAGGAAACAATGAGCAGTTCTTC
d_call: TRBD2
v_call: TRBV10-3
j_call: TRBJ2-1
clone_size: .

cdr3_aa: CASSVAGGARVYGYTF
cdr3_nt: TGTGCCAGCAGCGTCGCCGGGGGAGCGAGGGTTTATGGCTACACCTTC
d_call: .
v_call: TRBV7-2
j_call: TRBJ1-2
clone_size: once

cdr3_aa: CAWNRVRGNGYTF
cdr3_nt: TGTGCCTGGAATCGCGTCAGGGGGAATGGCTACACCTTC
d_call: TRBD1
v_call: TRBV30
j_call: TRBJ1-2
clone_size: .

cdr3_aa: CASSPTGTGAKTQYF
cdr3_nt: TGCGCCAGCAGCCCGACCGGGACAGGGGCTAAGACCCAGTACTTC
d_call: TRBD1
v_call: TRBV5-1
j_call: TRBJ2-5
clone_size: .

cdr3_aa: CASSYLEWGRSTGELFF
cdr3_nt: TGTGCCAGCAGCTATCTCGAGTGGGGAAGGAGCACCGGGGAGCTGTTTTTT
d_call: .
v_call: TRBV5-6
j_call: TRBJ2-2
clone_size: .

cdr3_aa: CASSLDPGTVIFSPLHF
cdr3_nt: TGTGCCAGCAGCTTGGATCCCGGGACAGTTATCTTTTCACCCCTCCACTTT
d_call: TRBD1
v_call: TRBV5-4
j_call: TRBJ1-6
clone_size: .

cdr3_aa: CASSQGGTGARPFYNSPLHF
cdr3_nt: TGCGCCAGCAGCCAAGGAGGAACAGGGGCCCGACCGTTCTATAATTCACCCCTCCACTTT
d_call: TRBD1
v_call: TRBV4-1
j_call: TRBJ1-6
clone_size: .

cdr3_aa: CASSLGAGGETQYF
cdr3_nt: TGTGCCAGCAGCTTGGGCGCAGGGGGAGAGACCCAGTACTTC
d_call: TRBD1
v_call: TRBV5-6
j_call: TRBJ2-5
clone_size: .

cdr3_aa: CASSQGSGSRSNQPQHF
cdr3_nt: TGTGCCAGCAGCCAGGGGTCGGGGTCCCGTAGCAATCAGCCCCAGCATTTT
d_call: .
v_call: TRBV7-2
j_call: TRBJ1-5
clone_size: .

cdr3_aa: CAWTRTQETQYF
cdr3_nt: TGTGCCTGGACCCGGACCCAAGAGACCCAGTACTTC
d_call: .
v_call: TRBV30
j_call: TRBJ2-5
clone_size: .

cdr3_aa: CASSFSPGMNTEAFF
cdr3_nt: TGCGCCAGCAGCTTCAGTCCAGGGATGAACACTGAAGCTTTCTTT
d_call: .
v_call: TRBV5-1
j_call: TRBJ1-1
clone_size: .

cdr3_aa: CASSPPSVPPPTGELFF
cdr3_nt: TGTGCCAGCTCACCACCGTCGGTGCCCCCCCCGACCGGGGAGCTGTTTTTT
d_call: .
v_call: TRBV18
j_call: TRBJ2-2
clone_size: .

cdr3_aa: CASSPGTGEDYGYTF
cdr3_nt: TGTGCCAGCAGTCCCGGGACAGGGGAGGATTATGGCTACACCTTC
d_call: TRBD1
v_call: TRBV6-5
j_call: TRBJ1-2
clone_size: .

cdr3_aa: CATSRGGGLAAYNEQFF
cdr3_nt: TGTGCCACCAGCCGAGGGGGGGGACTAGCGGCCTACAATGAGCAGTTCTTC
d_call: TRBD2
v_call: TRBV15
j_call: TRBJ2-1
clone_size: .

cdr3_aa: CASSIHRVNTEAFF
cdr3_nt: TGTGCCAGTAGTATCCACAGGGTGAACACTGAAGCTTTCTTT
d_call: .
v_call: TRBV19
j_call: TRBJ1-1
clone_size: .

cdr3_aa: CASKGGGARTGELFF
cdr3_nt: TGTGCCTCAAAAGGCGGGGGGGCCAGGACCGGGGAGCTGTTTTTT
d_call: TRBD2
v_call: TRBV30
j_call: TRBJ2-2
clone_size: .

cdr3_aa: CASSYSRGGSTGELFF
cdr3_nt: TGTGCCAGCAGTTACTCCAGGGGAGGGAGCACCGGGGAGCTGTTTTTT
d_call: .
v_call: TRBV6-5
j_call: TRBJ2-2
clone_size: .

cdr3_aa: CASSRNPGSAPGANVLTF
cdr3_nt: TGTGCCAGCAGCCGGAACCCTGGAAGTGCTCCTGGGGCCAACGTCCTGACTTTC
d_call: .
v_call: TRBV14
j_call: TRBJ2-6
clone_size: .

cdr3_aa: CASRVWGQGTGELFF
cdr3_nt: TGTGCCAGTCGGGTTTGGGGACAAGGCACCGGGGAGCTGTTTTTT
d_call: .
v_call: TRBV19
j_call: TRBJ2-2
clone_size: once

cdr3_aa: CASSFGLAVGNTQYF
cdr3_nt: TGTGCCAGCAGCTTTGGACTAGCGGTCGGGAATACGCAGTATTTT
d_call: TRBD2
v_call: TRBV7-3
j_call: TRBJ2-3
clone_size: .

cdr3_aa: CASSHPTVSTEAFF
cdr3_nt: TGCGCCAGCAGCCATCCGACAGTCTCCACTGAAGCTTTCTTT
d_call: .
v_call: TRBV4-1
j_call: TRBJ1-1
clone_size: few